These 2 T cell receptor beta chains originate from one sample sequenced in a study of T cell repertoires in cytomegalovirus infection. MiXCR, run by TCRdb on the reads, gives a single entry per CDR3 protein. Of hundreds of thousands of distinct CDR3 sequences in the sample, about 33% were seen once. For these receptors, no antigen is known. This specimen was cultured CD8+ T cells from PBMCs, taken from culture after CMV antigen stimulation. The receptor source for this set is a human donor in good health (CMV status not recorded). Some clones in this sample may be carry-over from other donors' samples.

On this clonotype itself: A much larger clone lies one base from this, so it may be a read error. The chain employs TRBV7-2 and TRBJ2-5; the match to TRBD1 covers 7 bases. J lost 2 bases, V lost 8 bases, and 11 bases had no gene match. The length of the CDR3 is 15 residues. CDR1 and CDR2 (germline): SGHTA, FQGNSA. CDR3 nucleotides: TGTGCCAGCGGCTGGCCGGGACAGCCACAAGAGACCCAGTACTTC. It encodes CASGWPGQPQETQYF.

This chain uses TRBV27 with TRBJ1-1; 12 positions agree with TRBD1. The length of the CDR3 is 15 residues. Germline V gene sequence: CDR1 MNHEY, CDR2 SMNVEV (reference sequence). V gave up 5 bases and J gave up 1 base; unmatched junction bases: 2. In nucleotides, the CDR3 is TGTGCCAGCAGTCGGGACAGGGGGCGGAACACTGAAGCTTTCTTT. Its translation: CASSRDRGRNTEAFF.